This TCR beta chain emerged from a study of blood T cell repertoires in COVID-19. Libraries were prepared by immunoSEQ multiplex PCR; TCRdb keeps only in-frame clonotypes and omits some of them. The sample shows over 100,000 clones, roughly two thirds of them seen only once. The CDR3 contains 14 residues. J was trimmed by 8 bases and V by 8 bases; bases with no gene match: 11. Germline V CDR1 and CDR2: MNHEY, SVGAGI. The TCR originated in a woman between 65 and 79 years old with acute or convalescent COVID-19. This chain uses TRBV6-5 with TRBJ2-2, with 7 bases aligning to TRBD2. Sequencing input: peripheral blood. CDR3 bases: TGTGCCAGCGAATCCGGCGGGAGAAAGGGGGAGCTGTTTTTT. Amino acids: CASESGGRKGELFF.